This paragraph covers one T cell receptor (beta chain) sequence. Its antigen is still unknown. No base quality values were provided; no much bigger clone lies one nucleotide off. Library generation was performed with the immunoSEQ multiplex PCR assay. For the multiplex PCR, a mixture combining 60 forward primers for TCR Vbeta segments and 13 reverse primers for TCR Jbeta segments was used. Amplification of the CDR3 region of rearranged TCR beta genes was performed with a multiplex PCR assay on genomic DNA. The Illumina HiSeq System was used to sequence the amplified TCR beta libraries as 87-base-pair reads. As for the authors' bioinformatics: A later analysis counted about 80 million unique TCR beta chains across the 550 to 700 repertoires, and 10 million to 12 million of these chains were shared by at least two donors. A nearest-neighbor algorithm error-corrected the raw reads and collapsed the reads into unique sequences, merging closely related sequences to remove PCR and sequencing errors. Alignment of CDR3 sequences to IMGT reference sequences was used to assign V, D and J gene segments. For a sequence to be retained, at least a six-nucleotide match to both a V gene segment and a J gene segment was required. Rearrangements were called productive when the CDR3 lacked stop codons and stayed in frame with V and J; all others were non-productive. CDR3 was defined according to IMGT convention as the region running from the second conserved V-encoded cysteine to the conserved J-encoded phenylalanine. The earlier analysis of about 620 of the donors excluded sequences that lacked an unambiguous match to a single V gene segment. An earlier analysis of around 600 of the donors classified V segments as functional when productive rearrangements were above 56.7% and as segregating when the standard deviation between donors was above 5%. A statistical classification framework was built for diagnosing cytomegalovirus status from the catalog of TCR beta chain sequences. A later analysis assigned V and J genes by comparing TCR nucleotide sequences with IMGT/GENE-DB human TR gene sequences. Using the TCRdist pipeline, a later analysis assigned CDR3 sequences along with most-parsimonious VDJ recombination scenarios. A later analysis defined each TCR beta chain by its CDR3 amino acid sequence plus V-gene family, and excluded reads lacking a unique V-gene family. A later analysis removed over 500 highly shared, low-generation-probability nucleotide sequences to deal with suspected cross-contamination and a sequencing artifact. For each public chain, a later analysis derived a clonal expansion index from normalized ranks of inferred template counts within each repertoire. In a later analysis, generation probabilities were computed with a VDJ recombination model fitted to out-of-frame rearrangements, and the resulting probabilities were checked against IGoR. Hypergeometric tests were used in a later analysis to score TCR-TCR, TCR-HLA and TCR-CMV co-occurrence, with a repertoire-size bias correction applied to the TCR pairs. A later analysis estimated false discovery rates by permuting HLA or CMV assignments 20 times. In a later analysis, co-occurring TCRs were grouped using DBSCAN, and TCRdist sequence similarity was added for clustering within HLA-allele-positive subsets. Repertoires with fewer than 30,000 or more than 120,000 public chains, plus five repertoires with anomalous nucleotide sharing, were excluded from co-occurrence clustering. TCRdb took this table from immuneACCESS and kept in-frame rearrangements with V and J called. Such tables lack part of the clones; where checked against another copy, unresolved V genes explain under half of the gap, and the rest is unexplained. The V and J calls and clone size come from that table; D and trimming were worked out from the DNA. The sample data list 83,000 or so clones, and about four fifths of these were observed just once. The ten largest clones take up about 15% of the sample.

The data belong to a study of cytomegalovirus exposure and HLA in healthy donors (dated by TCRdb to 2015 to 2018). The study in broad terms: In an earlier analysis of under 600 of the donors, 276 Gb of sequence data and roughly 100 million unique TCR beta sequences from approximately 180 million T cells were reported. To decide whether each TCR beta V gene segment behaved as functional or pseudogenic, an earlier analysis of over 500 of the donors relied on high-throughput TCR beta sequencing. Alongside the repertoire data, information on donor age, sex, ethnicity and CMV serostatus was compiled. In a later analysis, previously published TCR beta repertoires from fewer than 750 donors were re-analyzed and high-resolution HLA genotyping was added so that TCR occurrence patterns could be studied. A separate validation cohort of roughly 130 different subjects was used in addition to the 666-subject first cohort. Among the 398 genotyped donors, around 81% belonged to the genetic ancestry cluster associated with self-reported Caucasian donors. Class I and class II HLA loci were covered by the typing at four-digit resolution. Four or five DR-DQ haplotypes were treated as single units for association and clustering because of strong linkage in the cohort. Rather than using new phenotypic data, the later analysis identified candidate immune exposures from TCR beta sequences and from how often those sequences occurred across donors. High-throughput TCR immunosequencing, statistical association of individual TCRs with disease status, and machine learning were combined to predict cytomegalovirus infection status. All discovery cohort repertoires had been generated on a single sequencing platform. The T cell repertoires of 666 subjects were profiled by immunosequencing and related to cytomegalovirus serostatus. Roughly 300 gigabases of sequencing data and 70 million to 100 million unique TCR sequences made up an early release that covered 500 to 650 HLA-typed donors. Among about 410 genotyped donors of the cohort, an average of about 240,000 unique TCR beta nucleotide sequences was sequenced per donor, of which 15% to 20% were non-productive. The number of typed donors differed by locus: about 620-630 for A, B, C, DRB1 and DQB1; 500 to 550 for DQA1; about 600 for DPA1; and roughly 490 for DPB1. The study was designed to test whether signatures of past pathogen exposure could be identified by cataloging public T cell receptors. Genome-wide SNP genotypes for about 65% of the 666 donors were used in a later genetic analysis, which treated that subset as a discovery cohort.

Points the paper makes about the study in general: When HLA alleles, especially DR and DQ, strongly co-occurred, TCR associations were difficult to assign to individual alleles. In an earlier analysis of about 540 of the donors, most TCR beta V segments were observed in productive rearrangements about 87% or about 30% of the time, broadly matching IMGT annotations. According to a later genetic analysis, donors in an Asian-associated ancestry cluster had fewer N-insertions in productive TCRs than the approximately 630-donor mean. In a later analysis, most CMV-associated TCR beta chains were found to appear HLA-restricted, with HLA associations seemingly driven largely by CMV exposure. Correlated functional status among segregating V segments might be attributable to linkage disequilibrium, but an unknown experimental factor could not be ruled out. A further reported finding was that TCR beta sequences accurately predicted the HLA-A and HLA-B alleles for most subjects in the first cohort. Presence/absence analyses assumed roughly uniform sequencing depth across donors, an assumption that may not hold. In the study, 164 TCR beta chains were listed as associated with cytomegalovirus. Specific HLA alleles were associated with 15,000 to 20,000 TCR beta sequences at a false discovery rate of 0.05 in a later analysis. In vitro tests confirmed that a few of the cytomegalovirus-associated TCR beta chains recognize cytomegalovirus antigens. A later analysis reported that several top co-occurrence clusters appeared linked to parvovirus B19, influenza, CMV and Epstein-Barr virus. A cluster of highly shared sequence variants was judged likely to be a technical artifact of the sequencing pipeline. A later genetic analysis associated a missense DCLRE1C variant with V-gene and J-gene trimming of TCR beta chains, and an independent cohort replicated the association. Only TCR beta chains were sequenced in this cohort, and the absence of alpha or paired-chain data limited detectable features. Cytomegalovirus status was reported to be diagnosed by the classifier with high specificity and sensitivity in both the original and validation cohorts. In a later analysis, TCR association rates were found to vary across HLA loci, with the most associated TCRs seen for DRB1 alleles and the fewest for HLA-C alleles. According to the authors, the approach could potentially be generalized to other disease states and immunological phenotypes. While some public TCRs were present in many individuals, most TCR sequences turned up only very rarely across donors. Because counts were too low, under 20 rarely observed V segments, including chromosome 9 orphons, were left out of the earlier analysis of a few hundred of the donors. Because the 87-base-pair reads could not distinguish some IMGT-functional V segments, including TRBV6-2 and TRBV6-3, those segments were excluded. In a later analysis, HLA-associated TCR beta chains showed more clonal expansion and lower generation probabilities than non-associated chains that were equally common. For the cohort, immune exposure information was limited to CMV serostatus. Because HLA typing was missing for some donors at each locus, association tests included only the typed subset.

From cysteine to phenylalanine, the CDR3 is 19 amino acids long. Kept here is only the CDR3 DNA, which spans 57 bases and is read in frame from base 1. Cut back by 2 bases and 0 bases, the V and J ends lie 21 bases apart. Based on the germline V gene, the CDR1 and CDR2 sequences are SGHVS and FQNEAQ. The cohort consisted of hundreds of healthy bone marrow donors. All cohort members were sampled while nominally healthy, although unrecorded immune exposures were likely present. The donor tested CMV seropositive and was one of the 289 seropositive cohort members. A peripheral blood sample was collected from each donor, and TCR beta sequencing was performed on peripheral blood mononuclear cells. Genomic DNA extraction from the blood cell samples was performed with the Qiagen DNeasy Blood Extraction Kit.

The TCR originated in a woman between 40 and 55 years old in good health and CMV-seropositive. The chain is assembled from TRBV7-8 and TRBJ2-3; a tentative D match to TRBD2 spans 6 bases. Sequencing was performed on PBMCs. The DNA sequence is TGTGCCAGCAGCTTAATATTGCGGGGTCCCATAAGAAGCACAGATACGCAGTATTTT. Its protein reads: CASSLILRGPIRSTDTQYF.